Below are 15 T cell receptor beta chains sequenced from a single sample in a study of T cells in localized non-small cell lung cancer. Clones were read by immunoSEQ multiplex PCR, and TCRdb kept only the in-frame ones, dropping some. The table has about 3,100 clones, 25% to 35% seen once. Sequenced material: lung tumor tissue, taken before any cancer treatment. These receptors came from a woman between 35 and 70 years old with stage I squamous cell lung carcinoma.

This clone was seen more than once but under ten times. The V and J genes are TRBV11-3 and TRBJ1-5; no definite D call. Trimming stripped 1 base from V and 7 bases from J, with 11 bases between. Germline loops: CDR1 SGHNT, CDR2 YENEEA. The CDR3 is 14 amino acids. This CDR3 is CASSLGSVGQPQHF. The DNA for the CDR3 is TGTGCCAGCAGCTTAGGGTCGGTCGGACAGCCCCAGCATTTT.

This rearrangement joins TRBV30 to TRBJ2-1; 8 bases fit TRBD2. With V trimmed by 0 bases and J by 6 bases, 7 bases remained unmatched. Looked up from germline, CDR1 is GTSNPN and CDR2 is SVGIG (reference sequence). The CDR3 spans 15 residues. This CDR3 reads CAWSVPGLGINEQFF. CDR3 coding DNA: TGTGCCTGGAGTGTACCGGGACTAGGGATCAATGAGCAGTTCTTC.

This clone came up a few times. The chain has TRBV6-8 and TRBJ1-5; D is uncertain. Trimming pared 6 bases from V and 1 base from J, leaving 4 bases between. CDR3 size: 12 residues. Germline V gives CDR1 MNHGY, CDR2 SAAAGT. CDR3 DNA: TGTGCCAGCAGGGTGAGCAATCAGCCCCAGCATTTT. Amino acid sequence: CASRVSNQPQHF.

This clone was seen a handful of times. The chain employs TRBV9 and TRBJ2-1, with TRBD2 matching over 14 bases. V shed 5 bases and J 4 bases; nucleotides not matched to a gene: 2. Germline V gene sequence: CDR1 SGDLS, CDR2 YYNGEE. The CDR3 spans 15 residues. The CDR3 bases are TGTGCCAGCAGGGGACTAGCGGGGGTATACAATGAGCAGTTCTTC. Translation gives CASRGLAGVYNEQFF. The entire variable domain, with the rest obtained from reference TRBV9 and TRBJ2-1, is as follows: DSGVTQTPKHLITATGQRVTLRCSPRSGDLSVYWYQQSLDQGLQFLIQYYNGEERAKGNILERFSAQQFPDLHSELNLSSLELGDSALYFCASRGLAGVYNEQFFGPGTRLTVL.

The chain recombines TRBV11-3 with TRBJ1-4; 8 bases align to TRBD1. Germline V gene lookup returns CDR1 SGHNT and CDR2 YENEEA. The CDR3 extends over 15 amino acids. J gave up 7 bases and V 5 bases, and 9 bases lay outside the gene matches. CDR3 protein: CASSRQGTVAEKLFF. In DNA form, the CDR3 reads TGTGCCAGCAGCAGACAGGGGACGGTAGCTGAAAAACTGTTTTTT.

The genes are TRBV9 and TRBJ2-1, with 10 bases aligning to TRBD2. This CDR3 has 13 amino acids. Germline assignment: CDR1 SGDLS and CDR2 YYNGEE. The V gene end was trimmed by 5 bases and the J gene end by 8 bases; junction bases not matched to a gene: 4. The CDR3 nucleotides are TGTGCCAGCAGACTAGCGGGAAACGATGAGCAGTTCTTC. Translated: CASRLAGNDEQFF.

This clone was observed a few times. V is TRBV14 and J is TRBJ1-1; D gene uncertain. The CDR3 is 13 residues long. V was clipped by 4 bases and J by 1 base, with 7 bases between them. Germline loops: CDR1 SGHDN, CDR2 FVKESK. CDR3 nucleotides: TGTGCCAGCAGCCCTCTCAGGAACACTGAAGCTTTCTTT. Its translation is CASSPLRNTEAFF.

In this sample, this clone turned up a few times. This sequence joins TRBV6-8 and TRBJ1-1, with a weak D call TRBD1 (5 bases). V was shortened by 2 bases and J by 4 bases, with 8 bases between the two germline ends. From germline, CDR1 is MNHGY and CDR2 SAAAGT. CDR3 size: 13 residues. The CDR3 DNA reads as TGTGCCAGCAGTTACCTCCAGGGCACTGAAGCTTTCTTT. Its translation: CASSYLQGTEAFF.

This clone was counted only a few times. J is TRBJ2-7 and V is TRBV11-3; the D gene could be TRBD1 or TRBD2 (5 bases each). Germline-derived CDR1 and CDR2 are SGHNT and YENEEA. There are 15 residues in the CDR3. V lost 5 bases to trimming and J lost 2 bases, with 16 bases between them. The CDR3 is CASSPDRDPAYEQYF. The CDR3 DNA reads TGTGCCAGCAGCCCAGACCGGGACCCCGCCTACGAGCAGTACTTC.

This clone was counted between two and nine times. The V call is TRBV15, the J call TRBJ2-1; D is unclear. CDR1 and CDR2 from the germline V gene are LNHNV and YYDKDF (reference sequence). V was cut by 2 bases and J by 0 bases, with 14 bases left in between. The CDR3 length is 17 residues. The CDR3 here is CATSRPLTDPSYNEQFF. CDR3 coding DNA: TGTGCCACCAGCAGACCGTTAACAGATCCCTCCTACAATGAGCAGTTCTTC.

This sequence joins TRBV6-8 and TRBJ2-7; TRBD1 matches 7 bases. V gave up 6 bases and J gave up 1 base; unmatched junction bases: 9. Germline lookup yields CDR1 MNHGY and CDR2 SAAAGT. There are 15 residues in the CDR3. The CDR3 DNA follows: TGTGCCAGCAGGATCGGGACAGTGGTTTCCTACGAGCAGTACTTC. Translating gives CASRIGTVVSYEQYF.

The count of this clone is one. The CDR3 nucleotides are TGTGCCAGCAGTACCACAGGGTACGGCTACACCTTC. Protein: CASSTTGYGYTF. The chain joins TRBV28 to TRBJ1-2, with D perhaps matching TRBD1 (6 bases). V lost 5 bases and J 8 bases, leaving 12 bases between the germline ends. There are 12 residues in the CDR3. CDR1 and CDR2 (germline): MDHEN, SYDVKM.

V gene TRBV18 combines with J gene TRBJ2-7; TRBD1 might be the D (5 bases). CDR1 KGHSH and CDR2 LQKENI come from the germline V gene. V lost 3 bases and J 2 bases, leaving 8 bases between the germline ends. The CDR3 consists of 13 residues. The CDR3 bases are TGTGCCAGCTCACCGGACATGGCCTACGAGCAGTACTTC. Translation: CASSPDMAYEQYF.

This clone was counted only a few times. The rearrangement links TRBV29-1 to TRBJ1-1; D gene ambiguous. This CDR3 region has 13 residues. The germline V and J ends were trimmed by 7 bases and 1 base, with 13 bases remaining between them. Germline values: CDR1 SQVTM, CDR2 ANQGSEA. CDR3 nucleotide sequence: TGCAGCGCAAGCCGACAATCGAACACTGAAGCTTTCTTT. Encoded protein: CSASRQSNTEAFF.

This clone was detected only a few times. The V gene is TRBV11-3, the J gene TRBJ2-3, with TRBD1 as a possible D gene (5 bases). The germline V gene has CDR1 SGHNT and CDR2 YENEEA. The germline V and J ends were trimmed by 2 bases and 4 bases, with 22 bases remaining between them. The CDR3 extends over 18 amino acids. The CDR3 DNA is TGTGCCAGCAGCTTATGGGTCCGGGCAGGGATCTTTTCAGATACGCAGTATTTT. Translated: CASSLWVRAGIFSDTQYF. The entire variable domain, with the rest obtained from reference TRBV11-3 and TRBJ2-3, is as follows: EAGVVQSPRYKIIEKKQPVAFWCNPISGHNTLYWYLQNLGQGPELLIRYENEEAVDDSQLPKDRFSAERLKGVDSTLKIQPAELGDSAVYLCASSLWVRAGIFSDTQYFGPGTRLTVL.